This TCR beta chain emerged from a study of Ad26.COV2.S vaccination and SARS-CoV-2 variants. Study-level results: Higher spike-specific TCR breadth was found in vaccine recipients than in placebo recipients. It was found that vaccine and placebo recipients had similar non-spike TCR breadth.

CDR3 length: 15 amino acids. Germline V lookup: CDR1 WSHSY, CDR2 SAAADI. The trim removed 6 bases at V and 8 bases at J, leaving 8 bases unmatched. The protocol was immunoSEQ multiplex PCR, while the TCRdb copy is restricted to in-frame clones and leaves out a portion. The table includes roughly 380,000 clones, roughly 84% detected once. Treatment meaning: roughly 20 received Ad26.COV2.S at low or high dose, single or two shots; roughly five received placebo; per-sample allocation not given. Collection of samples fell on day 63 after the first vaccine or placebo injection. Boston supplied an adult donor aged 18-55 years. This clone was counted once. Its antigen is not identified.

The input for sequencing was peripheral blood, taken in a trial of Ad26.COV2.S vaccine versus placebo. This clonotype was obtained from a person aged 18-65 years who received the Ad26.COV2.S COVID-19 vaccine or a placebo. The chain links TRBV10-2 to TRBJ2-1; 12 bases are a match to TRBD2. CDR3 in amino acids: CASRSLAGGPDEQFF. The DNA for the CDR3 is TGCGCCAGCAGGTCCCTAGCGGGGGGGCCGGATGAGCAGTTCTTC.